The clone carrying this T cell receptor (beta chain) was detected a few times. The data stem from a study of blood T cell repertoires in COVID-19. Study in general: The samples span acute and convalescent COVID-19 from the United States, Italy and Spain. The cDNA or gDNA used as material had been derived from T cells, B-cell-depleted T cells, or PBMCs.

The germline V gene has CDR1 LGHNA and CDR2 YNFKEQ. The CDR3 runs to 15 residues. The V segment lost 4 bases and the J segment 2 bases; nucleotides outside the gene matches: 5. Original methodology: Reference gene primer amplification gave nucleated cell count estimates. Only in-frame clones appear in the TCRdb table, and some are missing; sequencing was by immunoSEQ multiplex PCR. D and trimming were read from the DNA, whereas the V and J calls and clone size are those reported in that table. The sample shows 25,000 to 35,000 clones, 85% to 90% of them seen only once. The clonotype comes from a man older than 75 with acute or convalescent COVID-19. The chain joins TRBV4-2 to TRBJ2-7; 10 bases line up with TRBD1. The sequencing input was peripheral blood. CDR3 sequence (DNA): TGTGCCAGCAGCCTCCTGGGACAGGGGACCTACGAGCAGTACTTC. Amino acids: CASSLLGQGTYEQYF.